This record looks at one TCR beta chain sequence and its context. The target of this receptor is not known. Base qualities are not at hand, and no much larger clone is one base apart. This entry comes from a study of blood T cell repertoires in COVID-19 (dated by TCRdb to between 2020 and 2021). A note on the overall study: Collaborator samples came from the United States, Italy and Spain and covered acute and convalescent phases of COVID-19. The dataset comprised deeply sampled blood TCRbeta repertoires from subjects exposed to, actively infected with, or recovered from COVID-19. The sample metadata nearly always contained a de-identified subject ID, COVID-19 status, age in years and sex. Samples came from the ongoing ImmuneRACE study (first 160 participants) plus 1,254 subjects from 6 global collaborators. The material from the prospective study consisted of cDNA or gDNA derived from T cells, B-cell-depleted T cells, or PBMCs. Where available, HLA class I and class II types were taken from metadata supplied by the sample provider and were not determined by assay-based typing. The repertoires were released in a freely available public database intended as a resource for research on the immune response to SARS-CoV-2. Broader findings and caveats from the paper: Clinical and demographic metadata were provided uncurated, with the amount varying by source and participant.

TCRbeta CDR3 regions were amplified from genomic DNA using the immunoSEQ Assay, a bias-controlled multiplex PCR. The authors' analysis ran thus. Nucleated cell counts per sample were estimated from amplification of reference gene primers within the assay. Sequence reads were collapsed and filtered to measure the absolute abundance of every unique TCRbeta CDR3 rearrangement. For each sample, productive Simpson clonality was calculated as the square root of Simpson's diversity index across productive rearrangements. TCRdb re-hosts the immuneACCESS table, in-frame sequences only. Its copies lack some clones; in the studies checked, an unresolved V gene accounts for under half of them, and the cause for the rest is not known. The DNA gave D and trimming, while V, J and clone size come from that table. The sample table contains approximately 90,000 clones; only one count was recorded for approximately 89% of them. Of the sample, 0.47% falls within the top ten clones.

Whole blood was collected in K2EDTA tubes by collaborating institutions according to the institutions' own protocols. For TCRbeta analysis, collaborators shipped samples in one of three forms: frozen whole blood, isolated PBMCs, or DNA extracted from either of those sample types. The sequenced sample was peripheral blood. This receptor was obtained from a man in his sixties with acute or convalescent COVID-19.

For the CDR3, the sequence is CATSDRQGANEKLFF. The nucleotide sequence is TGTGCCACCAGTGATCGCCAGGGGGCCAACGAAAAACTGTTTTTT. The chain was built from TRBV24-1 and TRBJ1-4, with 8 junctional bases fitting TRBD1. V has 3 bases trimmed and J has 8 bases trimmed; junction bases matching no gene number 7. CDR1 and CDR2 (KGHDR, SFDVKD) derive from the germline V gene. From the cysteine through the phenylalanine, the CDR3 covers 15 amino acids. Only the CDR3 DNA stays, 45 bases, in frame from base 1.